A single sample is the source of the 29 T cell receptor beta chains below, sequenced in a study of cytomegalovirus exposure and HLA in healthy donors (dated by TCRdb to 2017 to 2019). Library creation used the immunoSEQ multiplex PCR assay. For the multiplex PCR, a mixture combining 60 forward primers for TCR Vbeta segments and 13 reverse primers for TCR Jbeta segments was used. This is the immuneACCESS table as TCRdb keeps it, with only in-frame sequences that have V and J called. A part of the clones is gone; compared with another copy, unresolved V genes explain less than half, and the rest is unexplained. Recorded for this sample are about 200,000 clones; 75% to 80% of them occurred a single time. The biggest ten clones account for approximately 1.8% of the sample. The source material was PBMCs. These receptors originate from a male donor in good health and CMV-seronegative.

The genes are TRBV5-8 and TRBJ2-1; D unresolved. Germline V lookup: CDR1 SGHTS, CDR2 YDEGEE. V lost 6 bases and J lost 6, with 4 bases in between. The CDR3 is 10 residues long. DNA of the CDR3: TGTGCCAGCAATCGCAATGAGCAGTTCTTC. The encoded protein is CASNRNEQFF.

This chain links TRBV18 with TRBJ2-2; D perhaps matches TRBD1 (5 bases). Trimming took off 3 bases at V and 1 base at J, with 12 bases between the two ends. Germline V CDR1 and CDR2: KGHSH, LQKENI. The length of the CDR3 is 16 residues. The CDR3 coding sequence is TGTGCCAGCTCACCTACTATCGACAGGAACACCGGGGAGCTGTTTTTT. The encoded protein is CASSPTIDRNTGELFF.

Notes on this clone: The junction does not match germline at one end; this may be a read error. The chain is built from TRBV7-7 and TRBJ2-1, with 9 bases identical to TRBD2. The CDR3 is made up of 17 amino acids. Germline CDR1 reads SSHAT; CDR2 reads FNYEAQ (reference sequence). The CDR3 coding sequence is TGTGCTAGCAGCCCCCGACGAGCGGGAGGAACCAACAATGAGCAGTTCTTC. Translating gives CASSPRRAGGTNNEQFF.

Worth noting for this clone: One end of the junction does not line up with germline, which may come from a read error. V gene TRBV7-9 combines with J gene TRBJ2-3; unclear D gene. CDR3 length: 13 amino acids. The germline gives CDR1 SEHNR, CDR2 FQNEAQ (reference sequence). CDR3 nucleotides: TGTTCCAGCAGCCCTGGGCCCACAGATACGCAGTATTTT. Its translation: CSSSPGPTDTQYF.

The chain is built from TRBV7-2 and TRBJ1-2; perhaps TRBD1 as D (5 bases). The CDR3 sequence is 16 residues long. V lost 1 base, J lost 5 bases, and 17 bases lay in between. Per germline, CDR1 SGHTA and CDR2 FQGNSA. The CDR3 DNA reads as TGTGCCAGCAGCTTAGTCCTAGATCCAGGGATTTATGGCTACACCTTC. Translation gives CASSLVLDPGIYGYTF.

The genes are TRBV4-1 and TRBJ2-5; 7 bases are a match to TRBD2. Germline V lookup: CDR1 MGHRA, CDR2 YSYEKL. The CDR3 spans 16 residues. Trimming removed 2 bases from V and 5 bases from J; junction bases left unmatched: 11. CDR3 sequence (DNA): TGCGCCAGCAGCCAACGAAGCGGGGCCACGTTGGAGACCCAGTACTTC. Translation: CASSQRSGATLETQYF.

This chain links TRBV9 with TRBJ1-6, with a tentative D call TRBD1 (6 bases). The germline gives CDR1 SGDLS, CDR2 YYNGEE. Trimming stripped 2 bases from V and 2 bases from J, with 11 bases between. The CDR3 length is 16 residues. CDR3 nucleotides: TGTGCCAGCAGCGTCCAGGGGAATCCCTATAATTCACCCCTCCACTTT. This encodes CASSVQGNPYNSPLHF.

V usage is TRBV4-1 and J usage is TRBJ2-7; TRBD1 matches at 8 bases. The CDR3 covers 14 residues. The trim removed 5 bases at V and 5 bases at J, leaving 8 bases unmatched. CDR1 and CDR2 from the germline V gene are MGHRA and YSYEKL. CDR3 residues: CASSSGQGRNEQYF. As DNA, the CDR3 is TGCGCCAGCAGCTCAGGACAGGGCCGGAACGAGCAGTACTTC.

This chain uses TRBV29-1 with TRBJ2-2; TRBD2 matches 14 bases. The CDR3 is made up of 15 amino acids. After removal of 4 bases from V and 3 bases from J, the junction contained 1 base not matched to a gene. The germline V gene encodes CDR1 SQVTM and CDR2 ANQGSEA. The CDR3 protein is CSVGLAGGHTGELFF. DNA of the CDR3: TGCAGCGTTGGACTAGCGGGAGGGCACACCGGGGAGCTGTTTTTT.

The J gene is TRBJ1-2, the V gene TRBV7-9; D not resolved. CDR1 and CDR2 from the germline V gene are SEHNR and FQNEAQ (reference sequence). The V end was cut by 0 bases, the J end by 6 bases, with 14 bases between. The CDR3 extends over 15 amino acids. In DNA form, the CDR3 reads TGTGCCAGCAGCTTAGCCAAAATGGGAGCGGATGGCTACACCTTC. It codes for CASSLAKMGADGYTF. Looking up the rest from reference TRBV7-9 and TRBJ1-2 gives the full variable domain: DTGVSQNPRHKITKRGQNVTFRCDPISEHNRLYWYRQTLGQGPEFLTYFQNEAQLEKSRLLSDRFSAERPKGSFSTLEIQRTEQGDSAMYLCASSLAKMGADGYTFGSGTRLTVV.

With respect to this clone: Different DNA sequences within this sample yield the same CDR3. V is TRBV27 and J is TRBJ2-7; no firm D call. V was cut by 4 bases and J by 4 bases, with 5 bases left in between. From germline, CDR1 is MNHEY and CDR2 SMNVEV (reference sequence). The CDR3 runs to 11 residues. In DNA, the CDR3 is TGTGCCAGCAGTTCGTTTTACGAGCAGTACTTC. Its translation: CASSSFYEQYF.

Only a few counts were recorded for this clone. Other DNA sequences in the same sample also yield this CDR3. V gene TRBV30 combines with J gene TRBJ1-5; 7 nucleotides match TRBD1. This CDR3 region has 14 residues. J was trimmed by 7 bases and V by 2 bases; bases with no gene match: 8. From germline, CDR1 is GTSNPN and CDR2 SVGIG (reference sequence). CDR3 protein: CAWSTTGVGQPQHF. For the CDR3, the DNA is TGTGCCTGGAGTACAACAGGGGTAGGGCAGCCCCAGCATTTT.

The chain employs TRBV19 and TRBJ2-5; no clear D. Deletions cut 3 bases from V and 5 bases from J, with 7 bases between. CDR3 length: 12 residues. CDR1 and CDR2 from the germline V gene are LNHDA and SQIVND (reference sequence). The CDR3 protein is CASSIPRETQYF. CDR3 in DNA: TGTGCCAGTAGTATCCCTCGGGAGACCCAGTACTTC.

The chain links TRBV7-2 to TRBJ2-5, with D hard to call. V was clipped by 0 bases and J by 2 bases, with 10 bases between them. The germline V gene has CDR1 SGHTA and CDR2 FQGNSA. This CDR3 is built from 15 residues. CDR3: CASSLATAVQETQYF. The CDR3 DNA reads TGTGCCAGCAGCTTAGCCACAGCAGTGCAAGAGACCCAGTACTTC.

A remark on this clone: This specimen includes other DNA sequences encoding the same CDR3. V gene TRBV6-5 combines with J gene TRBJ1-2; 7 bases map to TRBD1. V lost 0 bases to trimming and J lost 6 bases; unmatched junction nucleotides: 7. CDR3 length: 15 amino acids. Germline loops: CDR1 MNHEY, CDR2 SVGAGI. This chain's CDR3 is CASSYSRGGADGYTF. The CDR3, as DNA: TGTGCCAGCAGTTACTCGAGAGGGGGCGCGGATGGCTACACCTTC.

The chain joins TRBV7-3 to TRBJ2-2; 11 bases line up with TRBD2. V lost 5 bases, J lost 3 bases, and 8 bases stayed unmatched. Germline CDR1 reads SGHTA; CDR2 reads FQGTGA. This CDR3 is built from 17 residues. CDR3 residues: CASSPGSGGVDTGELFF. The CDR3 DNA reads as TGTGCCAGCAGCCCGGGTAGCGGGGGGGTTGACACCGGGGAGCTGTTTTTT. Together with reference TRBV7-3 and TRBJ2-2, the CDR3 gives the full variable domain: GAGVSQTPSNKVTEKGKYVELRCDPISGHTALYWYRQSLGQGPEFLIYFQGTGAADDSGLPNDRFFAVRPEGSVSTLKIQRTERGDSAVYLCASSPGSGGVDTGELFFGEGSRLTVL.

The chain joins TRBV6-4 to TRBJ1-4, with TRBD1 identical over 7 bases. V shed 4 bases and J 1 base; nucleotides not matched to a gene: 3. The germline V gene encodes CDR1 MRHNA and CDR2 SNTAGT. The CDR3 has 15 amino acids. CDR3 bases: TGTGCCAGCAGTGTCCGACAGGGAACTAATGAAAAACTGTTTTTT. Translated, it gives CASSVRQGTNEKLFF.

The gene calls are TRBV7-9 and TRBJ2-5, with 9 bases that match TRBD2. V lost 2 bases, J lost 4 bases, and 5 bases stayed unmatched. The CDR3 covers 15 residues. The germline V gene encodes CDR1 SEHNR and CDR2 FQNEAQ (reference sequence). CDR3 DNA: TGTGCCAGCAGCTTACCCAGGACTAGCGTAGAGACCCAGTACTTC. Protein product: CASSLPRTSVETQYF. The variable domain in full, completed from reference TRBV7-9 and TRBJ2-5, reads DTGVSQNPRHKITKRGQNVTFRCDPISEHNRLYWYRQTLGQGPEFLTYFQNEAQLEKSRLLSDRFSAERPKGSFSTLEIQRTEQGDSAMYLCASSLPRTSVETQYFGPGTRLLVL.

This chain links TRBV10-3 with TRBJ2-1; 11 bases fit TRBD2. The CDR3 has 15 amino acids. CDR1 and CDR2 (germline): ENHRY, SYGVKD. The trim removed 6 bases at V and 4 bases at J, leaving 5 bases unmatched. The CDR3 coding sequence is TGTGCCATCAGCCTACTAGCGGGGGAATACAATGAGCAGTTCTTC. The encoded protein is CAISLLAGEYNEQFF.

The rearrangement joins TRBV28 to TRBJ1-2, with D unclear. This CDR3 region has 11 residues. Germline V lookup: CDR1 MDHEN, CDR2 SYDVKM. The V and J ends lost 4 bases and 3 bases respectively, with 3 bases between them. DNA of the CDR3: TGTGCCAGCAGTTCTCACTATGGCTACACCTTC. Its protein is CASSSHYGYTF.

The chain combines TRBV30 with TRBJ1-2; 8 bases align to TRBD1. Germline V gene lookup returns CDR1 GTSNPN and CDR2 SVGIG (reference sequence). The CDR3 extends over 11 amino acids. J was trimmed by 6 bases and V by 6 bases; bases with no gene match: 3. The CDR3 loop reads CACTGGDGYTF. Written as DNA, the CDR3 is TGTGCCTGTACAGGGGGAGATGGCTACACCTTC.

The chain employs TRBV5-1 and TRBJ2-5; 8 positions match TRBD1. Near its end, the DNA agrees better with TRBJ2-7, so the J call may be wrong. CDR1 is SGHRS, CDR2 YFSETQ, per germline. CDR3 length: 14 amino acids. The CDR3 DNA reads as TGCGCCAGCAGCTTCTCGACAGGGGCCCACGAGCAGTACTTC. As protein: CASSFSTGAHEQYF.

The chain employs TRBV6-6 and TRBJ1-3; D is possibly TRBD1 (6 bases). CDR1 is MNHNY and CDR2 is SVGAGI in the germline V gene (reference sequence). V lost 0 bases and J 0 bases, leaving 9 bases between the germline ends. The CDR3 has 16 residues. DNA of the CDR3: TGTGCCAGCAGTTACTCGGACAGATACTCTGGAAACACCATATATTTT. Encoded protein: CASSYSDRYSGNTIYF.

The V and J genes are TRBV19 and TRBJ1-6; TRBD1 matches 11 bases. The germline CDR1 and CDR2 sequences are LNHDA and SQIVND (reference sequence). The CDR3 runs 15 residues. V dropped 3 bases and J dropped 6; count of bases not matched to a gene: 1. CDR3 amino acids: CASSIGTGGNSPLHF. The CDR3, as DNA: TGTGCCAGTAGTATCGGGACAGGGGGTAATTCACCCCTCCACTTT.

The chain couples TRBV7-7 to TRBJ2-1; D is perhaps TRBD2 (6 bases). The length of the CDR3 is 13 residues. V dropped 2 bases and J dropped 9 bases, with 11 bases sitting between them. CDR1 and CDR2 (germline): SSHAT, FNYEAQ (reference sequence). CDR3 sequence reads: CASSLNSGVEQFF. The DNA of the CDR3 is TGTGCCAGCAGCTTAAATTCGGGGGTTGAGCAGTTCTTC.

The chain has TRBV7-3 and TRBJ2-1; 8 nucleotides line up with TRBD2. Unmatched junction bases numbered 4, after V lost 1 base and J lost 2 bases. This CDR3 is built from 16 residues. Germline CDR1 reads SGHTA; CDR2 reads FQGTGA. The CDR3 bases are TGTGCCAGCAGCTTAAATGGCGGGGGGACCTACAATGAGCAGTTCTTC. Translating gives CASSLNGGGTYNEQFF.

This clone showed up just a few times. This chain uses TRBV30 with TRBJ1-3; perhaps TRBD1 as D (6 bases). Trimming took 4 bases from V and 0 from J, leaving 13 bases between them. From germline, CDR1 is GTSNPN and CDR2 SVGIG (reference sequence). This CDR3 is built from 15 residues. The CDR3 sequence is CAWNNRGTSGNTIYF. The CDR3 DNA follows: TGTGCCTGGAACAATAGGGGGACCTCTGGAAACACCATATATTTT.

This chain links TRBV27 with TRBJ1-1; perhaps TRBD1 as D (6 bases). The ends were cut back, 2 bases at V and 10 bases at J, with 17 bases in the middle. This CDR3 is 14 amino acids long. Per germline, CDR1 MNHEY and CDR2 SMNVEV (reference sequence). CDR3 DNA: TGTGCCAGCAGTTTAACTTTACAGGGTCGTTCAGCTTTCTTT. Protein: CASSLTLQGRSAFF.

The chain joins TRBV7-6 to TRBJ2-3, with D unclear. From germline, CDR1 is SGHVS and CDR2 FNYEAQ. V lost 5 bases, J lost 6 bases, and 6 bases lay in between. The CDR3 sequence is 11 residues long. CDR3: CASSRRDTQYF. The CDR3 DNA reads TGTGCCAGCAGCCGGCGGGATACGCAGTATTTT.